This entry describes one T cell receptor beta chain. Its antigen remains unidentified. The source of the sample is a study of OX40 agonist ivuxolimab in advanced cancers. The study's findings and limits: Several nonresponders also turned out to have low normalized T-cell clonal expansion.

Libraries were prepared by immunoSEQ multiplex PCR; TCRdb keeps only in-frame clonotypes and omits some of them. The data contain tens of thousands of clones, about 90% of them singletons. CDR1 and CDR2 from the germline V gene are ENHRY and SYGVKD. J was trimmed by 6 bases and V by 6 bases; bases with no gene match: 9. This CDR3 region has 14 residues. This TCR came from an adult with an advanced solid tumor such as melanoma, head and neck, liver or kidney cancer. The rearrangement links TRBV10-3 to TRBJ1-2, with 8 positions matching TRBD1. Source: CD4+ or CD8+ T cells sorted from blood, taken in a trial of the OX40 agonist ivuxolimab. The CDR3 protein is CAIRTGEGINGYTF. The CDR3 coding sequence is TGTGCCATCAGGACAGGGGAGGGGATTAATGGCTACACCTTC.